A selection of T cell receptor beta chains follows, all from one sample in a study of CD4+ T cells in melanoma. Clones were read by immunoSEQ multiplex PCR, and TCRdb kept only the in-frame ones, dropping some. This sample has about 110,000 clones, with 92% found just once. Sequences were obtained from peripheral blood. The source of these receptors is a human donor with melanoma. Both conserved end residues are trimmed from each CDR3. Expanded clones are given a class, and other clones once, few, many or no size at all.

>.|TRBV4-1|TRBJ1-1
ASSLMDRGGTEAF
>.|TRBV5-1|TRBJ2-3
ASSLPGQGGTDTQY
>.|TRBV7-8|TRBJ2-3
ASSIQRFRGLGADTQY
>.|TRBV7-9|TRBJ2-7
ASSLVGTERYEQY
>few|TRBV30|TRBJ1-5
ACQISGGGPQH
>.|TRBV7-2|TRBJ2-1
ASSLAGGDYNEQF
>.|TRBV5-1|TRBJ2-7
ASSLWTGTSYEQY
>.|TRBV4-1|TRBJ2-2
ASSHNANTGELF
>.|TRBV6-5|TRBJ2-3
ASKTDGTDTQY
>.|TRBV5-4|TRBJ1-2
ASTLDRGGYT
>.|TRBV19|TRBJ1-1
ASSIQGMNTEAF
>.|TRBV7-9|TRBJ2-5
ASSLASGGNLGETQY
>.|TRBV7-2|TRBJ2-7
ASSARPGVSYEQY
>few|TRBV18|TRBJ1-2
ASSPGPGYGYT
>.|TRBV5-1|TRBJ1-4
ASSLVNTGAANEKLF
>.|TRBV5-6|TRBJ2-7
ASSLWREGQAEQY
>.|TRBV5-1|TRBJ2-7
ASSLGGTGESDEQY
>.|TRBV7-2|TRBJ2-7
ASSPWGEGSEQY
>medium-sized|TRBV4-2|TRBJ2-7
ASSREKGSYEQY
>.|TRBV2|TRBJ1-3
ASSQQPGRSGNTIY
>.|TRBV9|TRBJ2-2
ASSPGPLMGGELF
>.|TRBV6-5|TRBJ1-1
ASSDRGRGEAF
>.|TRBV28|TRBJ1-1
ASSSRGVGEAF
>.|TRBV11-1|TRBJ1-4
ASSTDRHPNEKLF
>.|TRBV30|TRBJ2-5
AWSDLVGTQY
>.|TRBV7-3|TRBJ2-5
ASSLEGHSQETQY
>.|TRBV6-6|TRBJ1-5
ASSYGGAANQPQH
>.|TRBV9|TRBJ1-4
ASSVRGMTNEKLF
>.|TRBV9|TRBJ1-3
ASSVDQVYSGNTIY
>.|TRBV2|TRBJ2-1
ASSEIRGASGEQF
>.|TRBV9|TRBJ2-1
ASSVGSLGAEQF
>.|TRBV6-5|TRBJ2-7
ASSQGENYEQY
>.|TRBV28|TRBJ1-2
ASSLKTDYGYT
>.|TRBV5-4|TRBJ2-1
ASSLELDDEQF
>few|TRBV4-3|TRBJ1-2
ASSYDRNYGYT
>.|TRBV7-9|TRBJ2-3
ASSFHIRYTQY
>.|TRBV29-1|TRBJ2-3
SVLGQGAVGTQY
>.|TRBV5-1|TRBJ2-7
ASSWTSGGLYEQY
>.|TRBV21-1|TRBJ1-5
ASSKTEMDREVQPQH
>.|TRBV18|TRBJ1-2
ASSPGTGGYGDT
>.|TRBV20-1|TRBJ2-5
SAELVTQY
>.|TRBV6-6|TRBJ2-7
ASSGWYEQY
>.|TRBV27|TRBJ1-5
ASSFTGDNQPQH
>once|TRBV2|TRBJ2-5
ASSPIGLAGYQETQY
>.|TRBV7-9|TRBJ1-4
ASTRGSGEKLF
>.|TRBV28|TRBJ2-7
ASIPARGTASYEQY
>.|TRBV7-3|TRBJ2-5
ASSPPGRETQY
>.|TRBV5-6|TRBJ2-1
ASSLLLAEYNEQF
>.|TRBV21-1|TRBJ2-3
ASSPRPSGATDTQY